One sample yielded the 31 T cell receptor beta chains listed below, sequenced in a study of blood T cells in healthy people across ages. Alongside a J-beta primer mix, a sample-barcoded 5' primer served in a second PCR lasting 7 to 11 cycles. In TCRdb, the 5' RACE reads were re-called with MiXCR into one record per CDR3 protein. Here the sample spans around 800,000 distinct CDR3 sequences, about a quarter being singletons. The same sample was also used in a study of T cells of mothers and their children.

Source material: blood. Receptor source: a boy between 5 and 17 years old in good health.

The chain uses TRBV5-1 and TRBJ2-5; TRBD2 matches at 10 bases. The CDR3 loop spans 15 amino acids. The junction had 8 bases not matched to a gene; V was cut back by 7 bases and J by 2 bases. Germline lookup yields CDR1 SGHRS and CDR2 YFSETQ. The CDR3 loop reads CASGRVAGGQETQYF. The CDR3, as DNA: TGCGCCAGCGGCCGGGTAGCGGGGGGTCAAGAGACCCAGTACTTC.

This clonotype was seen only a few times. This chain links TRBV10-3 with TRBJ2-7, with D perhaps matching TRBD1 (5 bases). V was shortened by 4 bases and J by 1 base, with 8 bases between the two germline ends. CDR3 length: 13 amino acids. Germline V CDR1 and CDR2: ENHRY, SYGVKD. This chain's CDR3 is CAISVQGSYEQYF. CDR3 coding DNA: TGTGCCATCAGTGTTCAGGGTTCCTACGAGCAGTACTTC.

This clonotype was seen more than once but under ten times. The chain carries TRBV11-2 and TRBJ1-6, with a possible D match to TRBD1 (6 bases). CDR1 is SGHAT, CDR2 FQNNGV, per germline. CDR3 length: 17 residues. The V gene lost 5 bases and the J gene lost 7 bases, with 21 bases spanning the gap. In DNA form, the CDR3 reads TGTGCCAGCAGCCGCTCACAGGGAACGAGTCAGAATTCACCCCTCCACTTT. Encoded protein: CASSRSQGTSQNSPLHF.

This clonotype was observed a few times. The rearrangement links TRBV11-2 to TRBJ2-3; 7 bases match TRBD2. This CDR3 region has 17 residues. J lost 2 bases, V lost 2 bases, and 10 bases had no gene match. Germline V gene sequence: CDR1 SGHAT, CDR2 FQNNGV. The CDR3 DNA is TGTGCCAGCAGCTTAACTACGGGGGGTGCCTCCACAGATACGCAGTATTTT. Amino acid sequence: CASSLTTGGASTDTQYF.

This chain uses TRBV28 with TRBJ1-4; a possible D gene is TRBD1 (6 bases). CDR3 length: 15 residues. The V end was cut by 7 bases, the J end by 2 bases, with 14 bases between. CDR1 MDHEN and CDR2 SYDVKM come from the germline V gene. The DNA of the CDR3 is TGTGCCAGCATTCGGGACACGGCGACTAATGAAAAACTGTTTTTT. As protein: CASIRDTATNEKLFF.

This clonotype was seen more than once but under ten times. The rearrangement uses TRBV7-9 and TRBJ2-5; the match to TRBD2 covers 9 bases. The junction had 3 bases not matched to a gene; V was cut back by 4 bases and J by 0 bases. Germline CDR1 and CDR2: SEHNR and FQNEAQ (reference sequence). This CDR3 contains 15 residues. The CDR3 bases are TGTGCCAGCAGCTGGCCTAGCGGGGACCAAGAGACCCAGTACTTC. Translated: CASSWPSGDQETQYF.

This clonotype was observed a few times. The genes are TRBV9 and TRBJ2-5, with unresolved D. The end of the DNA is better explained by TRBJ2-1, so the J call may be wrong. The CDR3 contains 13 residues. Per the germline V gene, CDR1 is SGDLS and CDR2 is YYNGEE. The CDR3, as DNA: TGTGCCAGCCCCCTCTCCGTCGGCAATGAGCAGTTCTTC. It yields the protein CASPLSVGNEQFF.

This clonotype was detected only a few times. This CDR3 is CASSQAGLLGEQYF. The DNA of the CDR3 is TGTGCCAGCAGCCAAGCAGGACTCCTGGGCGAGCAGTACTTC. The gene calls are TRBV3-1 and TRBJ2-5; TRBD2 might be the D (5 bases). The J call may be faulty, since TRBJ2-7 better matches the DNA end. The CDR3 consists of 14 residues. Germline V CDR1 and CDR2: LGHDT, YNNKEL (reference sequence).

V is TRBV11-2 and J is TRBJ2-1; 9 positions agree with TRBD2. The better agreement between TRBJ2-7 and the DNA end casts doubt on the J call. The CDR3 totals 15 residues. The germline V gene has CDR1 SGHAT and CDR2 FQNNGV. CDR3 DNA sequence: TGTGCCAGCAGCTCCCAGGCGGGAGGGAGATTCGAGCAGTACTTC. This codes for CASSSQAGGRFEQYF.

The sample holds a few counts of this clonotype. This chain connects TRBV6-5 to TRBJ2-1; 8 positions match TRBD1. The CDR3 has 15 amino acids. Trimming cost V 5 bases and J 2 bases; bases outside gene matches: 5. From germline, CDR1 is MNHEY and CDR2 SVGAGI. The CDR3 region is CASSPSGQAYNEQFF. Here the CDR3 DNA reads TGTGCCAGCAGTCCCTCGGGACAGGCCTACAATGAGCAGTTCTTC.

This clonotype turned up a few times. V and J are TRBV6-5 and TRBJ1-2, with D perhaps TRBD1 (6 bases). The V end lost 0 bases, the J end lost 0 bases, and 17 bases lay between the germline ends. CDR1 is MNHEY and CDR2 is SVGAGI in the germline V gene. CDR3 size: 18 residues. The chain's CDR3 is CASSYSIGVGGPNYGYTF. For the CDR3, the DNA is TGTGCCAGCAGTTACTCGATCGGGGTAGGGGGACCTAACTATGGCTACACCTTC.

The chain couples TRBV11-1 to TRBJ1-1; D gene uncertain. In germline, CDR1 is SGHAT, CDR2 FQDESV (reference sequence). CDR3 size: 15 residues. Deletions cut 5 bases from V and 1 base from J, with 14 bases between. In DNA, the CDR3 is TGTGCCAGCAGCGCACGACTGAGTAGGAACACTGAAGCTTTCTTT. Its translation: CASSARLSRNTEAFF. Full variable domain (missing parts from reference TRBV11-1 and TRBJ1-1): EAEVAQSPRYKITEKSQAVAFWCDPISGHATLYWYRQILGQGPELLVQFQDESVVDDSQLPKDRFSAERLKGVDSTLKIQPAELGDSAMYLCASSARLSRNTEAFFGQGTRLTVV.

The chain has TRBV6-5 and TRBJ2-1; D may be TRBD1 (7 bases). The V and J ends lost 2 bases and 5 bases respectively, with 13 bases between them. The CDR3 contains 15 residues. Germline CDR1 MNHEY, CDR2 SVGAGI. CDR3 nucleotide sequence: TGTGCCAGCAGTTACCAGGGGGGTCGGGACAATGAGCAGTTCTTC. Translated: CASSYQGGRDNEQFF.

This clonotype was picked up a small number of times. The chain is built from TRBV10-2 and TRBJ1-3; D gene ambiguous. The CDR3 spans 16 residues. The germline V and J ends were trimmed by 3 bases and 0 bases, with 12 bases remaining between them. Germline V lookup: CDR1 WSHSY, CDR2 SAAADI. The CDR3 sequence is CASSESSGFSGNTIYF. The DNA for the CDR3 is TGCGCCAGCAGTGAAAGTTCCGGATTCTCTGGAAACACCATATATTTT.

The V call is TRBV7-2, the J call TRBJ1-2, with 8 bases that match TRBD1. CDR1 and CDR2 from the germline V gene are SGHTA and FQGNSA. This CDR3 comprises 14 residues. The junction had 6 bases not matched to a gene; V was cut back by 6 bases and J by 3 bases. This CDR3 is CASRPGGTDYGYTF. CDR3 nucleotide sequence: TGTGCCAGCAGGCCAGGGGGCACGGACTATGGCTACACCTTC.

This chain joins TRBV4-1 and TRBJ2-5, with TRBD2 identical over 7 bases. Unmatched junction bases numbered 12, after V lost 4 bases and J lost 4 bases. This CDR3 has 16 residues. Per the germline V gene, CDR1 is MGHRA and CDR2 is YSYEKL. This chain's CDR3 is CASSPGPGREGETQYF. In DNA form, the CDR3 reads TGCGCCAGCAGCCCCGGTCCGGGGAGGGAAGGAGAGACCCAGTACTTC.

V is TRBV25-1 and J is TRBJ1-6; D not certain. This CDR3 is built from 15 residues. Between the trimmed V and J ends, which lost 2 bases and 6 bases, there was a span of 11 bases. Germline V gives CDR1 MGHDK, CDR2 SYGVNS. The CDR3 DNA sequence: TGTGCCAGCAGTGAAGTTGGTGTCCTTAATTCACCCCTCCACTTT. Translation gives CASSEVGVLNSPLHF. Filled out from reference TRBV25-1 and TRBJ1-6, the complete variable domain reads EADIYQTPRYLVIGTGKKITLECSQTMGHDKMYWYQQDPGMELHLIHYSYGVNSTEKGDLSSESTVSRIRTEHFPLTLESARPSHTSQYLCASSEVGVLNSPLHFGNGTRLTVT.

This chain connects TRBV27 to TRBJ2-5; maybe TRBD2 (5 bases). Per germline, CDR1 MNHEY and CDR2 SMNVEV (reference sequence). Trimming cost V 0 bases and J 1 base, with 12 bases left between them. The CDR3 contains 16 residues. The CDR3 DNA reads TGTGCCAGCAGTTTATCGAAGAGGGCAGTCCAAGAGACCCAGTACTTC. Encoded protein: CASSLSKRAVQETQYF.

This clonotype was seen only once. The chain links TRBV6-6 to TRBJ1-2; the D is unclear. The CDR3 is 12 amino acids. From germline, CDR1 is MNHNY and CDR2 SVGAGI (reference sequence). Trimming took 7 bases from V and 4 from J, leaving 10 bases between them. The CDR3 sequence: CASMGSSYGYTF. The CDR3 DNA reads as TGTGCCAGCATGGGGTCTAGCTATGGCTACACCTTC.

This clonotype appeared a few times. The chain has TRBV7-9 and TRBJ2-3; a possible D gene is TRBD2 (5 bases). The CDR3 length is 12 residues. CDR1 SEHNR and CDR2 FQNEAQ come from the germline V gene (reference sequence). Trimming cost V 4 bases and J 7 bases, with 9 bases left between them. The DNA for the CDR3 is TGTGCCAGCAGCTCGGGAAGTAATACGCAGTATTTT. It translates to CASSSGSNTQYF. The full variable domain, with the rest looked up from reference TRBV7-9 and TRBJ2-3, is DTGVSQNPRHKITKRGQNVTFRCDPISEHNRLYWYRQTLGQGPEFLTYFQNEAQLEKSRLLSDRFSAERPKGSFSTLEIQRTEQGDSAMYLCASSSGSNTQYFGPGTRLTVL.

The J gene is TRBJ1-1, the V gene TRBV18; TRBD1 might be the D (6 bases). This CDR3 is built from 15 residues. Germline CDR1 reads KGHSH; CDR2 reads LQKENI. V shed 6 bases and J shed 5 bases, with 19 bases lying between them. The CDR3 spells CASSPGTPLGTEAFF. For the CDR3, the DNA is TGTGCCAGCTCGCCCGGGACACCCTTGGGGACTGAAGCTTTCTTT.

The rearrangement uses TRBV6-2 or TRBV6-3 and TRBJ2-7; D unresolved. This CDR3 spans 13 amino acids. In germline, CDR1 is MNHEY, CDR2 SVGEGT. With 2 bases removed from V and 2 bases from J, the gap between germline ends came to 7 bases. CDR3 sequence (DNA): TGTGCCAGCAGTTACGACTTCGCCTACGAGCAGTACTTC. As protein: CASSYDFAYEQYF.

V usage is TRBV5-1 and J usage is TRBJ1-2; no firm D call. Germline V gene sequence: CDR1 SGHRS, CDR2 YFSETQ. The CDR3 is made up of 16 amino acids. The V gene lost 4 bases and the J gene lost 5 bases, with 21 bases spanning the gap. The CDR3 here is CASSPWRVGVWYGYTF. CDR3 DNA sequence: TGCGCCAGCAGCCCCTGGAGGGTTGGGGTTTGGTATGGCTACACCTTC.

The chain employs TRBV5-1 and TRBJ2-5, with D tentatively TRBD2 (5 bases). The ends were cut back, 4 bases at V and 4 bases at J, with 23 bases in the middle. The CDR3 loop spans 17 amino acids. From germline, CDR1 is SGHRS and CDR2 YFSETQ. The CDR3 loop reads CASSPYASSGYGETQYF. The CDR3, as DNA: TGCGCCAGCAGCCCCTACGCGTCGAGCGGCTACGGAGAGACCCAGTACTTC.

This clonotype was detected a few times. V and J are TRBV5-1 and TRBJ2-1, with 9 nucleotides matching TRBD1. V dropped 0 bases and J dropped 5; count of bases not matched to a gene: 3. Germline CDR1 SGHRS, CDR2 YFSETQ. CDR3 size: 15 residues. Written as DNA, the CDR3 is TGCGCCAGCAGCTTGGAGGGACAGGGAAACAATGAGCAGTTCTTC. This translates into CASSLEGQGNNEQFF.

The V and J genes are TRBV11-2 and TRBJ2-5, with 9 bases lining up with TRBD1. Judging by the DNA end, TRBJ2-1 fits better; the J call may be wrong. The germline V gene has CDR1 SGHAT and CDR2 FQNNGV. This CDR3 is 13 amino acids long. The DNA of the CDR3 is TGTGCCAGCAGCTCGCTCCGGGACAGGGTACAGTTCTTC. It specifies CASSSLRDRVQFF.

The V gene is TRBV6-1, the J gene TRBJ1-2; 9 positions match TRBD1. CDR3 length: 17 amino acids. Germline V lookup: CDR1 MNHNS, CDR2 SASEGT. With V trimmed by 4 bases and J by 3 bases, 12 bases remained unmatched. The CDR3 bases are TGTGCCAGCAGTGTCCTAAGTCCGGGACAGGGACACTATGGCTACACCTTC. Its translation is CASSVLSPGQGHYGYTF.

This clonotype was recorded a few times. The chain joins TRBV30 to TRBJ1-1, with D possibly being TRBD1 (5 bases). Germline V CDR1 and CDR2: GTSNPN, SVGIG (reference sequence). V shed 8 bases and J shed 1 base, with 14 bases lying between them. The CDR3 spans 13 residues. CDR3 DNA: TGTGCCCTAAAGTTAGGGGCGAACACTGAAGCTTTCTTT. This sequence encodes CALKLGANTEAFF.

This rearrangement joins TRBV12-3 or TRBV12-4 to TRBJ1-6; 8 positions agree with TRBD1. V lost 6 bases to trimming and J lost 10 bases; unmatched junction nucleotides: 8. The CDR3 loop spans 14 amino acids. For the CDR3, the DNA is TGTGCCAGCAGCCCGACAGGGGACGGGTCACCCCTCCACTTT. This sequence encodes CASSPTGDGSPLHF.

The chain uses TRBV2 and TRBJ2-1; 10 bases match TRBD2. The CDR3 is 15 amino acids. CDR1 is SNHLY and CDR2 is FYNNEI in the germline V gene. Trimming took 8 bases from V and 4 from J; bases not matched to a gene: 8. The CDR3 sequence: CASGPGLAAYNEQFF. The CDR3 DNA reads TGTGCCAGCGGGCCAGGACTAGCGGCTTACAATGAGCAGTTCTTC.

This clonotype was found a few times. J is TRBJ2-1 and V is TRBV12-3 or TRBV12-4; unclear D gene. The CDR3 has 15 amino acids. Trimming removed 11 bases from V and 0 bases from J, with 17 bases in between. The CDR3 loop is CAEGSAPSSYNEQFF. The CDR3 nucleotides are TGTGCCGAAGGTTCGGCGCCGAGCTCCTACAATGAGCAGTTCTTC.